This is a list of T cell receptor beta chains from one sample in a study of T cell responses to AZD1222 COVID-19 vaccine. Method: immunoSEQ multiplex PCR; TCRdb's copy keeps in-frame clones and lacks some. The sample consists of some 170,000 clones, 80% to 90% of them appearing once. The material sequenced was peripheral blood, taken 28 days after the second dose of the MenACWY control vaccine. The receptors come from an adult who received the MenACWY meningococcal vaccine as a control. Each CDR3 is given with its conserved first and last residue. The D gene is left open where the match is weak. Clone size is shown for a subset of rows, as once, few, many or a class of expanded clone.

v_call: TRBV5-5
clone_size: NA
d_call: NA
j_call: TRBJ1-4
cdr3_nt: TGTGCCAGCAGCTTGGCCGGGTTGGGAAATGAAAAACTGTTTTTT
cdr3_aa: CASSLAGLGNEKLFF

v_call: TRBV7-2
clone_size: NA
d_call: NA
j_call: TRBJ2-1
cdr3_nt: TGTGCCAGCAGCTTGGCTATCCCCAGCTCCTACAATGAGCAGTTCTTC
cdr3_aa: CASSLAIPSSYNEQFF

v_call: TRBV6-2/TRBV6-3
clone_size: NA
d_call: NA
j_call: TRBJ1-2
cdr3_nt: TGTGCCAGCAGCGATACCTCCTATGGCTACACCTTC
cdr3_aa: CASSDTSYGYTF

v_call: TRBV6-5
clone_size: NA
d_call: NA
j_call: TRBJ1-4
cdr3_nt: TGTGCCAGCAGGGGGCAGGTGGGAGTCCACGAAAAACTGTTTTTT
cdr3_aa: CASRGQVGVHEKLFF

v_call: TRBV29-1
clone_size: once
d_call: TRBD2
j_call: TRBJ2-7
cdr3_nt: TGCAGCGTTGCTTCCCCGGGCGGGAGAGGGTACGAGCAGTACTTC
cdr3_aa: CSVASPGGRGYEQYF

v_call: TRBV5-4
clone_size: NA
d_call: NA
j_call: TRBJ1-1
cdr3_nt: TGTGCCAGCAGCTTGAGGGCGGGGAACACTGAAGCTTTCTTT
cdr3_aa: CASSLRAGNTEAFF

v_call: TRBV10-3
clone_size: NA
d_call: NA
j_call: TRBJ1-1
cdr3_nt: TGTGCCATCAGTGAAGGCACCCTGAACACTGAAGCTTTCTTT
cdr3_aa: CAISEGTLNTEAFF

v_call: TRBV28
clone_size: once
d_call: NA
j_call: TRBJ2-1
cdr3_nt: TGTGCCAGCACCCGGAGCTACAATGAGCAGTTCTTC
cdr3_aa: CASTRSYNEQFF

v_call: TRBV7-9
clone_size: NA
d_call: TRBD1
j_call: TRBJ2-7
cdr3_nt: TGTGCCAGCAGGAACGGGCCAGGGGGCGAGCAGTACTTC
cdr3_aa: CASRNGPGGEQYF

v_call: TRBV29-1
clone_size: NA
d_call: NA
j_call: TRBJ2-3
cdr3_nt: TGCAGCGTTGAAGGCAGGTTTACAGATACGCAGTATTTT
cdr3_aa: CSVEGRFTDTQYF

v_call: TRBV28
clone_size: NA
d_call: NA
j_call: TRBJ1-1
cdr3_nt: TGTGCCAGCCTACTCCTTGGGGGGGCGGGTACTGAAGCTTTCTTT
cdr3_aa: CASLLLGGAGTEAFF

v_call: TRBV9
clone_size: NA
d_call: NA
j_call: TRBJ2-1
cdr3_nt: TGTGCCAGCAGCGTAGTAGGCGATGAGCAGTTCTTC
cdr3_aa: CASSVVGDEQFF

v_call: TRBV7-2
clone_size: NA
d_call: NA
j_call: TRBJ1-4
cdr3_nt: TGTGCCAGCAGCTTCCAACAGGGTGGGGGTGAAAAACTGTTTTTT
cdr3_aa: CASSFQQGGGEKLFF

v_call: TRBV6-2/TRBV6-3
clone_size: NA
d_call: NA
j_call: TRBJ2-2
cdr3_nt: TGTGCCAGCAGTTACTTAGCGACGAGCACCGGGGAGCTGTTTTTT
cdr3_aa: CASSYLATSTGELFF

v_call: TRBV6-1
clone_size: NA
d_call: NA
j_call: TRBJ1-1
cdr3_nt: TGTGCCAGCAGAGTAGGTGAAGCTTTCTTT
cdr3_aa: CASRVGEAFF

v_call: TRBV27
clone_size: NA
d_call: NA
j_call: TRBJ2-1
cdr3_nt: TGTGCCAGCGCGGACGGGAGCTCCTACAATGAGCAGTTCTTC
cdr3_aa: CASADGSSYNEQFF

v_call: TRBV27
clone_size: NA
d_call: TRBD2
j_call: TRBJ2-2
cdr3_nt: TGTGCCAGCAGGCCCCGGGAGGGCACCGGGGAGCTGTTTTTT
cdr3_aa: CASRPREGTGELFF

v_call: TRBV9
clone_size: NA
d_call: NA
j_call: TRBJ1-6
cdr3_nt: TGTGCCAGCAGCGTGTCACAACGGGATTCACCCCTCCACTTT
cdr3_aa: CASSVSQRDSPLHF

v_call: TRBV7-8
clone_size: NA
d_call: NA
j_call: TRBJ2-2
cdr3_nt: TGTGCCAGCAGCTTAGGGCAGTCCATCCGGGAGCTGTTTTTT
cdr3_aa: CASSLGQSIRELFF

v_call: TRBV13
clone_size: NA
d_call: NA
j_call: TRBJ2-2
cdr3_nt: TGTGCCAGCAGCTTACCCCGGACTGATACCGGGGAGCTGTTTTTT
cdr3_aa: CASSLPRTDTGELFF

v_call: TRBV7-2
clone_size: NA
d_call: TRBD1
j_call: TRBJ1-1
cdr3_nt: TGTGCCAGCAGTCCAGACAGGGATGCTGAAGCTTTCTTT
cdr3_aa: CASSPDRDAEAFF

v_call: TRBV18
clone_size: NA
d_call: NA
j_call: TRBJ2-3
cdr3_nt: TGTGCCAGTCATCAGGACCCTAGCACAGATACGCAGTATTTT
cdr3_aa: CASHQDPSTDTQYF

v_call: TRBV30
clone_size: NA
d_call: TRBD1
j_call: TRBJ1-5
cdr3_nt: TGTGCCCTAAGACAGGGGTCTGGCAATCAGCCCCAGCATTTT
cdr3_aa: CALRQGSGNQPQHF

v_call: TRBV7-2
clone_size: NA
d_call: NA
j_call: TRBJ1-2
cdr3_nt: TGTGCCAGCAGAGCGATGCAAATCGGACAGCTCTATGGCTACACCTTC
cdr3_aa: CASRAMQIGQLYGYTF

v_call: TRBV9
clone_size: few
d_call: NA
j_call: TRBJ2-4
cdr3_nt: TGTGCCAGCAGCAAAACGTCGGGGGCCGGATCCATTCAGTACTTC
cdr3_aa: CASSKTSGAGSIQYF

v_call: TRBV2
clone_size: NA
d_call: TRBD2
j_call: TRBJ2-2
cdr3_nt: TGTGCCAGCGGCCAGAGGACTAGCGGGAGGGCCGGGACCGGGGAGCTGTTTTTT
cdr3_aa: CASGQRTSGRAGTGELFF

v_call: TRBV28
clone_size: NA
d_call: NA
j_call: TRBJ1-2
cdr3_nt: TGTGCCAGCCGCGGCAGTCCCTCTAACTATGGCTACACCTTC
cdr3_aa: CASRGSPSNYGYTF

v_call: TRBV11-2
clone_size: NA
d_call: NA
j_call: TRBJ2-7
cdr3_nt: TGTGCCAGCAGCGTTGGGACTTATAGCTCCTACGAGCAGTACTTC
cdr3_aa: CASSVGTYSSYEQYF

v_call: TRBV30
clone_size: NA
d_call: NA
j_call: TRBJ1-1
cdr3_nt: TGTGCCTGGAGTGAGCGAGGAACTGAAGCTTTCTTT
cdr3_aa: CAWSERGTEAFF

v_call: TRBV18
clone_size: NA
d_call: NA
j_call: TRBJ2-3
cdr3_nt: TGTGCCAGCTCACCAGTGGGATCTAGCACAGATACGCAGTATTTT
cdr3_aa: CASSPVGSSTDTQYF

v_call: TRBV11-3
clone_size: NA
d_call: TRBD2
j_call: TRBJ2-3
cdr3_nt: TGTGCCAGCAGCACCACCGGGACTAGCGACACAGATACGCAGTATTTT
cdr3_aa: CASSTTGTSDTDTQYF

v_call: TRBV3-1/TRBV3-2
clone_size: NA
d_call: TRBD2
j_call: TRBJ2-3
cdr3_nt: TGTGCCAGCAGCCCTAGCGGGCTGAGCACAGATACGCAGTATTTT
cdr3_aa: CASSPSGLSTDTQYF

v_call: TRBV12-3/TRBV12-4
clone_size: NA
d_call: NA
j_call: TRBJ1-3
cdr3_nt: TGTGCCAGCAGTTGGACGCCCGGAAACACCATATATTTT
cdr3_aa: CASSWTPGNTIYF

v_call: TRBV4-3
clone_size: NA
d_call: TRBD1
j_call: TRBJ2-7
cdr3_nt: TGCGCCAGCAGCCAAGGCCTGGGACAGGGGGGCGAGCAGTACTTC
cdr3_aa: CASSQGLGQGGEQYF

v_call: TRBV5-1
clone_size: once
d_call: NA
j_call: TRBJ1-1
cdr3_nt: TGCGCCAGCAGTATAGGGTTCAACACTGAAGCTTTCTTT
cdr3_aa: CASSIGFNTEAFF

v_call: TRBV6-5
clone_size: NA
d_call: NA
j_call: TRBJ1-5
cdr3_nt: TGTGCCAGCAGACCGACGGGGGTCGCGCCCCAGCATTTT
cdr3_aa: CASRPTGVAPQHF

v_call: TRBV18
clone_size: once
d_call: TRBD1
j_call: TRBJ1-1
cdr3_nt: TGTGCCAGCTCACCGGACAGGGACATTGAAGCTTTCTTT
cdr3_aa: CASSPDRDIEAFF

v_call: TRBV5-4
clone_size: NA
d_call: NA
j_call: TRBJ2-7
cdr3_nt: TGTGCCAGCAGCTTGGTTCCGGGAGTCGGCGAGCAGTACTTC
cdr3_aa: CASSLVPGVGEQYF

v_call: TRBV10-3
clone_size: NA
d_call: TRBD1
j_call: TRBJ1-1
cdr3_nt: TGTGCCATCAGGAATAACAGGGGGCGGACTGAAGCTTTCTTT
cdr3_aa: CAIRNNRGRTEAFF

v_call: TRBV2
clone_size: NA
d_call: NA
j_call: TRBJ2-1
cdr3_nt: TGTGCCAGCAGTGAAAACGCCCTGTCATACAATGAGCAGTTCTTC
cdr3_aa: CASSENALSYNEQFF

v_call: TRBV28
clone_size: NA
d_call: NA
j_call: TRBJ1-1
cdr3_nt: TGTGCCAGCAGTTTAAAGTCGCCGACCGCTTTCTTT
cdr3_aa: CASSLKSPTAFF

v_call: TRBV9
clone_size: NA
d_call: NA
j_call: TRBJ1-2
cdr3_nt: TGTGCCAGCAGCCCCTCGGGACACACCTTC
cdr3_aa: CASSPSGHTF